Below, 9 T cell receptor beta chains from the same sample are listed, as sequenced in a study of blood T cells in healthy people across ages (dated by TCRdb to 2013 to 2016). Library creation used 5' RACE. This sample was sequenced with an Illumina HiSeq 2500. A second PCR of about 6 to 12 cycles was performed with a sample-barcoded 5' primer and a J-beta primer mix. The public reads were reanalyzed by TCRdb: fastp trimming at Q25, MiXCR alignment, in-frame beta chains only. For every CDR3 protein sequence, its rows merge into one entry that carries the most common genes and DNA. Here the sample has 650,000 to 800,000 distinct CDR3 sequences; approximately 48% occur a single time. The top ten hold roughly a fifth of the sample. Sequenced sample: blood. The source is a man in his 60s in good health.

The sample holds many counts of this clonotype. V gene TRBV7-2 combines with J gene TRBJ2-5; 13 positions agree with TRBD2. With 6 bases clipped from V and 5 bases from J, the junction kept 9 bases outside the gene matches. The germline CDR1 and CDR2 sequences are SGHTA and FQGNSA. CDR3 length: 16 amino acids. DNA of the CDR3: TGTGCCAGCAGTCCTAACCGGGGACTAGCGGGGGAGACCCAGTACTTC. Protein product: CASSPNRGLAGETQYF. The whole variable domain, remainder taken from reference TRBV7-2 and TRBJ2-5, is GAGVSQSPSNKVTEKGKDVELRCDPISGHTALYWYRQSLGQGLEFLIYFQGNSAPDKSGLPSDRFSAERTGGSVSTLTIQRTQQEDSAVYLCASSPNRGLAGETQYFGPGTRLLVL.

This chain links TRBV13 with TRBJ2-3; possibly TRBD1 for D (6 bases). The V end was cut by 5 bases, the J end by 5 bases, with 17 bases between. Germline V gene lookup returns CDR1 PRHDT and CDR2 FYEKMQ (reference sequence). This CDR3 has 15 residues. The CDR3 is CASSPRVGGIDTQYF. The CDR3 DNA is TGTGCCAGCAGCCCGCGGGTAGGGGGAATAGATACGCAGTATTTT.

This clonotype was seen a few times. This chain joins TRBV5-1 and TRBJ1-5; D possibly corresponds to TRBD1 (5 bases). CDR3 size: 15 residues. The V and J ends lost 3 bases and 0 bases respectively, with 10 bases between them. CDR1 and CDR2 from the germline V gene are SGHRS and YFSETQ. The CDR3 DNA reads TGCGCCAGCAGCTCGAACGGGGGTAGCAATCAGCCCCAGCATTTT. Its translation is CASSSNGGSNQPQHF. Variable domain in full (rest from reference TRBV5-1 and TRBJ1-5): KAGVTQTPRYLIKTRGQQVTLSCSPISGHRSVSWYQQTPGQGLQFLFEYFSETQRNKGNFPGRFSGRQFSNSRSEMNVSTLELGDSALYLCASSSNGGSNQPQHFGDGTRLSIL.

The J gene is TRBJ2-5, the V gene TRBV27; maybe TRBD2 (5 bases). Germline V gene lookup returns CDR1 MNHEY and CDR2 SMNVEV (reference sequence). CDR3 length equals 18 residues. The V end lost 1 base, the J end lost 2 bases, and 20 bases lay between the germline ends. The CDR3 here is CASSLYREGTREQETQYF. In DNA, the CDR3 is TGTGCCAGCAGTTTATACCGTGAGGGTACAAGAGAGCAAGAGACCCAGTACTTC.

Regarding this clonotype: This CDR3 is missing its conserved last phenylalanine or tryptophan, likely due to a read error. The chain uses TRBV7-9 and TRBJ2-5, with D possibly matching TRBD2 (6 bases). The CDR3 sequence is 16 residues long. The V and J ends lost 0 bases and 4 bases respectively, with 15 bases between them. Germline V gives CDR1 SEHNR, CDR2 FQNEAQ (reference sequence). The CDR3 DNA follows: TGTGCCAGCAGCTTAGCGTCCCGGGACTCGGGAGAGACCCAGTACTAC. Translation: CASSLASRDSGETQYY.

This clonotype was recorded only once. This chain connects TRBV7-9 to TRBJ1-4; D uncertain. The CDR3 is made up of 15 amino acids. The V end lost 1 base, the J end lost 8 bases, and 14 bases lay between the germline ends. CDR1 SEHNR and CDR2 FQNEAQ come from the germline V gene (reference sequence). In DNA form, the CDR3 reads TGTGCCAGCAGCTTAGAAGGATCCACGACAGAAAAACTGTTTTTT. Translating it yields CASSLEGSTTEKLFF.

This clonotype turned up a few times. The chain carries TRBV6-5 and TRBJ2-2; TRBD2 aligns across 11 bases. Germline-derived CDR1 and CDR2 are MNHEY and SVGAGI. V shed 4 bases, J shed 4 bases, and the junction held 2 bases outside the gene matches. The CDR3 spans 15 residues. The CDR3 reads CASSLAGGPTGELFF. The CDR3 nucleotides read TGTGCCAGCAGTTTAGCGGGGGGGCCCACCGGGGAGCTGTTTTTT.

The chain combines TRBV7-2 with TRBJ1-5; D may be TRBD1 (5 bases). CDR3 length: 14 residues. Trimming took off 7 bases at V and 1 base at J, with 11 bases between the two ends. CDR1 and CDR2 (germline): SGHTA, FQGNSA. The CDR3 nucleotides read TGTGCCAGCAATAGCGGGGGGAGCAATCAGCCCCAGCATTTT. Its translation: CASNSGGSNQPQHF.

A few counts support this clonotype. V is TRBV3-1 and J is TRBJ2-7; a weak D match, TRBD2 (7 bases). The germline V and J ends were trimmed by 1 base and 1 base, with 14 bases remaining between them. The CDR3 is 16 amino acids. From germline, CDR1 is LGHDT and CDR2 YNNKEL (reference sequence). The CDR3 DNA reads as TGTGCCAGCAGCCAAGGGTACAGGGAGGGATCCTACGAGCAGTACTTC. Translation gives CASSQGYREGSYEQYF.